The 13 T cell receptor beta chains below were found in one sample sequenced in a study of T-cell reconstitution after alpha-beta-depleted transplantation in children. The TCRbeta library incorporated unique molecular identifiers. TCRdb reanalysed the PCR reads using MiXCR and keeps one entry per CDR3 protein. This sample has about 580,000 distinct CDR3 sequences, with 20% to 25% found just once. This specimen was PBMCs, mostly from graft donor cells, taken 360 days after TCRalphabeta/CD19-depleted stem cell transplant. The receptor source for this set is a boy in the first two years of life who had a stem cell transplant for acute myeloid leukemia, so the T cells may come from the graft donor.

This chain links TRBV5-1 with TRBJ2-5, with D tentatively TRBD2 (6 bases). The germline CDR1 and CDR2 sequences are SGHRS and YFSETQ. The length of the CDR3 is 14 residues. The germline V and J ends were trimmed by 4 bases and 5 bases, with 15 bases remaining between them. The CDR3 loop is CASSHPNRGETQYF. CDR3 bases: TGCGCCAGCAGCCACCCCAACCGGGGGGAGACCCAGTACTTC.

The chain links TRBV4-3 to TRBJ2-7; the match to TRBD1 covers 8 bases. The junction had 11 bases not matched to a gene; V was cut back by 4 bases and J by 0 bases. There are 17 residues in the CDR3. The germline CDR1 and CDR2 sequences are LGHNA and YSLEER. CDR3 region: CASSRAHRDRSSYEQYF. DNA of the CDR3: TGCGCCAGCAGCCGAGCCCACCGGGACAGGAGCTCCTACGAGCAGTACTTC.

This chain connects TRBV12-3 or TRBV12-4 to TRBJ1-6; no reliable D call. Trimming cost V 8 bases and J 9 bases, with 14 bases left between them. The CDR3 consists of 13 residues. In DNA, the CDR3 is TGTGCCAGCCTGCTGCGGCCTGGTTCACCCCTCCACTTT. It encodes CASLLRPGSPLHF.

The chain carries TRBV6-1 and TRBJ2-7; D is unclear. Trimming removed 5 bases at V and 8 bases at J, with 16 bases between. CDR3 length: 13 amino acids. The germline V gene encodes CDR1 MNHNS and CDR2 SASEGT. DNA for the CDR3: TGTGCCAGCAGTCCCCAACAGTACCACCAGCAGTACGTC. This encodes CASSPQQYHQQYV.

This clonotype was seen more than once but under ten times. This chain links TRBV29-1 with TRBJ2-2; 10 positions agree with TRBD1. With 6 bases clipped from V and 7 bases from J, the junction kept 8 bases outside the gene matches. Per the germline V gene, CDR1 is SQVTM and CDR2 is ANQGSEA. This CDR3 spans 14 amino acids. The CDR3 nucleotides are TGCAGCGTCGGACAGGGGGGATTGGGCGGGGAGCTGTTTTTT. This translates into CSVGQGGLGGELFF.

In this sample, this clonotype turned up many times. The chain is built from TRBV6-5 and TRBJ2-3, with D possibly being TRBD1 or TRBD2 (5 bases each). The CDR3 totals 14 residues. CDR1 and CDR2 from the germline V gene are MNHEY and SVGAGI. V shed 2 bases and J shed 6 bases, with 12 bases lying between them. CDR3 amino acids: CASSYPGRGDTQYF. CDR3 nucleotide sequence: TGTGCCAGCAGTTACCCGGGAAGGGGTGATACGCAGTATTTT.

V is TRBV5-1 and J is TRBJ2-7; maybe TRBD1 (6 bases). V lost 0 bases, J lost 0 bases, and 10 bases lay in between. Germline CDR1 SGHRS, CDR2 YFSETQ. CDR3 size: 15 residues. For the CDR3, the DNA is TGCGCCAGCAGCTTGGTACAGGGTAGCTCCTACGAGCAGTACTTC. This encodes CASSLVQGSSYEQYF.

The chain carries TRBV10-3 and TRBJ1-1; D is unclear. CDR3 length: 13 amino acids. V dropped 6 bases and J dropped 0 bases, with 8 bases sitting between them. The germline V gene encodes CDR1 ENHRY and CDR2 SYGVKD. CDR3 residues: CAIRALMNTEAFF. In nucleotides, the CDR3 is TGTGCCATCAGAGCCCTGATGAACACTGAAGCTTTCTTT.

J is TRBJ1-3 and V is TRBV7-2; no definite D call. Germline V gene lookup returns CDR1 SGHTA and CDR2 FQGNSA. The CDR3 is made up of 13 amino acids. V was clipped by 1 base and J by 3 bases, with 4 bases between them. The CDR3 sequence: CASSLVLGNTIYF. The CDR3 region has the DNA TGTGCCAGCAGCTTAGTGCTTGGAAACACCATATATTTT.

This clonotype has a count of ten or more. The CDR3 DNA reads TGCAGTGCTCCGGGGGCGTATGGCTACACCTTC. Amino acid sequence: CSAPGAYGYTF. The gene calls are TRBV20-1 and TRBJ1-2; D possibly corresponds to TRBD1 (6 bases). The V gene's germline CDR1 is DFQATT and CDR2 SNEGSKA (reference sequence). Trimming left V 5 bases short and J 5 bases short, with 9 bases between. This CDR3 comprises 11 residues.

In its sample, this clonotype was seen many times. The chain is built from TRBV27 and TRBJ2-3; TRBD2 matches at 9 bases. Unmatched junction bases numbered 10, after V lost 4 bases and J lost 5 bases. The CDR3 has 16 residues. Germline V gene data show CDR1 as MNHEY and CDR2 as SMNVEV (reference sequence). The CDR3 here is CASSSPGLAGRDTQYF. The CDR3 coding sequence is TGTGCCAGCAGTTCCCCCGGGCTAGCGGGGAGAGATACGCAGTATTTT.

V and J are TRBV2 and TRBJ1-2; TRBD1 matches 8 bases. Germline-derived CDR1 and CDR2 are SNHLY and FYNNEI. The J segment lost 2 bases and the V segment lost 5 bases, leaving 10 bases of the junction unmatched. The CDR3 has 16 amino acids. In DNA form, the CDR3 reads TGTGCCAGCAGTCGACTTGGGACAGGACGCAACTATGGCTACACCTTC. This encodes CASSRLGTGRNYGYTF.

The rearrangement uses TRBV12-3 or TRBV12-4 and TRBJ1-1, with D uncertain. V dropped 6 bases and J dropped 10 bases, with 9 bases sitting between them. The CDR3 runs 10 residues. The CDR3 sequence is CASRGILAFF. CDR3 DNA sequence: TGTGCCAGCAGGGGGATCCTAGCTTTCTTT.